This TCR beta chain was identified in a study of identical twins. TCRdb ran MiXCR on the 5' RACE reads and lists one entry per CDR3 protein. This table holds about 160,000 distinct CDR3 sequences, around 3.5% found once. This clonotype has ten or more counts. The length of the CDR3 is 15 residues. V lost 2 bases and J lost 6; bases outside the gene matches: 10. CDR1 KGHSH and CDR2 LQKENI come from the germline V gene. Sequenced input: memory T cells sorted from blood. This sequence was found in a man younger than 35 in good health. V usage is TRBV18 and J usage is TRBJ2-7; the match to TRBD1 covers 7 bases. The CDR3, as DNA: TGTGCCAGCTCACCAGGACAGGAGCGTCATTCCGAGCAGTACTTC. Protein: CASSPGQERHSEQYF. Complete variable domain (other parts from reference TRBV18 and TRBJ2-7): NAGVMQNPRHLVRRRGQEARLRCSPMKGHSHVYWYRQLPEEGLKFMVYLQKENIIDESGMPKERFSAEFPKEGPSILRIQQVVRGDSAAYFCASSPGQERHSEQYFGPGTRLTVT.